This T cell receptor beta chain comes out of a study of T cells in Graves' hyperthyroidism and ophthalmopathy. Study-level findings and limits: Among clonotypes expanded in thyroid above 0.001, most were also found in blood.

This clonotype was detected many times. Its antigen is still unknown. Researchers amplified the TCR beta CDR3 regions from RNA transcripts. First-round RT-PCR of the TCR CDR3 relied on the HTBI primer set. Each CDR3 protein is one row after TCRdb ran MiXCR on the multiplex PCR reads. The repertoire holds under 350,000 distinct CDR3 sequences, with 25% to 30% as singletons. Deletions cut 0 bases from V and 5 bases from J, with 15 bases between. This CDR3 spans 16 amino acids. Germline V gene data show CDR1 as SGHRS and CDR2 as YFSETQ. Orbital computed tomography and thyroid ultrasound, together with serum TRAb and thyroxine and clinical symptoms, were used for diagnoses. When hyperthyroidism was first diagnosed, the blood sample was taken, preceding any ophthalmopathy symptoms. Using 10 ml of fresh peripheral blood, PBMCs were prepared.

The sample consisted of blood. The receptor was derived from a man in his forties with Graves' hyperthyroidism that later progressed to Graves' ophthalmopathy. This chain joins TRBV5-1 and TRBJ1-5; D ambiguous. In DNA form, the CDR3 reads TGCGCCAGCAGCTTGGCGAATACTGACGGATATCAGCCCCAGCATTTT. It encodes CASSLANTDGYQPQHF.